This T cell receptor (beta chain) came from a study of cytomegalovirus exposure and HLA in healthy donors. A few counts support this clone. The target antigen is unknown. The CDR3 contains 12 residues. Germline CDR1 and CDR2: SEHNR and FQNEAQ (reference sequence). V was trimmed by 5 bases and J by 8 bases, leaving 12 bases between them. Findings and caveats of the study: Approximately 160 TCR beta chains were listed as cytomegalovirus-associated.

The PCR was carried out with 60 Vbeta primers and 13 Jbeta primers. Method: immunoSEQ multiplex PCR; TCRdb's copy keeps in-frame clones and lacks some. The table shows 99,000 or so clones, with 75% to 80% occurring only once. The chain couples TRBV7-9 to TRBJ1-1; tentative D call: TRBD1 (5 bases). The source of this sequence is a man in his 60s in good health and CMV-seropositive. The specimen was PBMCs. DNA of the CDR3: TGTGCCAGCAGCCGACAGTCCCTCGAAGCTTTCTTT. Its protein is CASSRQSLEAFF.